This paragraph reports one T cell receptor beta chain. Its antigen remains undetermined. No base quality values were provided; no much bigger clone lies one nucleotide off. Its CDR3 holds 13 amino acids, cysteine through phenylalanine. This entry keeps only the CDR3 DNA: 39 bases, framed from base 1. Ends trimmed: V by 7 bases, J by 7 bases; bases unmatched to a gene: 8. Via the germline V gene, CDR1 is MNHNS and CDR2 SASEGT. This entry comes from a study of cytomegalovirus exposure and HLA in healthy donors (dated by TCRdb to between 2016 and 2019). The study in broad terms: An earlier analysis of some 620 of the donors reported approximately 260 Gb of sequence data and 90 million to 120 million unique TCR beta sequences obtained from around 190 million T cells. HLA typing included class I and class II loci at four-digit resolution. Genome-wide SNP genotypes for about three fifths of the roughly 670 donors were used in a later genetic analysis, which treated that subset as a discovery cohort. The study aimed to test whether signatures of past pathogen exposure could be identified by cataloging public T cell receptors. About 300 gigabases of sequencing data and 70 million to 100 million unique TCR sequences were included in an early release covering roughly 600 HLA-typed donors. Of the roughly 400 genotyped donors, over 80% were placed in the genetic ancestry cluster associated with self-reported Caucasian donors. To study patterns of TCR occurrence, a later analysis re-analyzed previously published TCR beta repertoires from 600 to 750 donors and added high-resolution HLA genotyping. The later analysis used no new phenotypic data to find candidate immune exposures, relying instead on TCR beta sequences and their occurrence across donors. All discovery cohort repertoires had been generated on a single sequencing platform. The number of donors typed differed by locus, with about 629-640 for A, B, C, DRB1 and DQB1, around 500 for DQA1, 606 for DPA1, and around 460 for DPB1. Using immunosequencing, the study profiled T cell repertoires from 666 subjects and related those repertoires to cytomegalovirus serostatus. In addition to the first cohort of 500 to 850 subjects, a separate validation cohort of around 110 different subjects was used. Alongside the repertoire data, information on donor age, sex, ethnicity and CMV serostatus was compiled. On average, around 240,000 unique TCR beta nucleotide sequences were sequenced per donor among a few hundred genotyped donors of the cohort, with 15% to 20% of those sequences being non-productive. In an earlier analysis of 587 of the donors, high-throughput TCR beta sequencing was used to judge whether each TCR beta V gene segment behaved as functional or pseudogenic. To predict cytomegalovirus infection status, the study combined high-throughput TCR immunosequencing, statistical association of individual TCRs with disease status, and machine learning. Roughly 5 DR-DQ haplotypes were handled as single units for association and clustering because linkage in the cohort was strong. Study-wide conclusions, independent of this receptor: According to a later genetic analysis, donors in an Asian-associated ancestry cluster had fewer N-insertions in productive TCRs than the approximately 610-donor mean. While some public TCRs were present in many individuals, most TCR sequences turned up only very rarely across donors. Because counts were too low, 15 or so rarely observed V segments, including chromosome 9 orphons, were excluded from the earlier analysis of under 650 of the donors. An association between a missense DCLRE1C variant and V-gene and J-gene trimming of TCR beta chains was found in a later genetic analysis and replicated in an independent cohort. A group of highly shared sequence variants was considered likely to be a technical artifact of the sequencing pipeline. Presence/absence analyses assumed roughly uniform sequencing depth across donors, an assumption that may not hold. According to a later analysis, parvovirus B19, influenza, CMV and Epstein-Barr virus appeared linked to several top co-occurrence clusters. The study gave a list of 150 to 200 TCR beta chains associated with cytomegalovirus. Because HLA typing was unavailable for some donors at each locus, only the typed subset was used in association tests. According to a later analysis, TCR association rates differed among HLA loci, with DRB1 alleles showing the most associated TCRs and HLA-C alleles showing the fewest. At a false discovery rate of 0.05, a later analysis linked about 17,000 TCR beta sequences to specific HLA alleles. A further reported finding was that TCR beta sequences accurately predicted the HLA-A and HLA-B alleles for most subjects in the first cohort. The authors suggested that the approach could potentially be extended to other disease states and immunological phenotypes. Immune exposure information for the cohort was limited to CMV serostatus. Assigning TCR associations to individual alleles was difficult when HLA alleles, especially DR and DQ, strongly co-occurred. The 87-base-pair reads could not distinguish some IMGT-functional V segments, including TRBV6-2 and TRBV6-3, so those segments were excluded. In an earlier analysis of around 500 of the donors, most TCR beta V segments appeared in productive rearrangements about 90% or about 30% of the time, broadly matching IMGT annotations. Linkage disequilibrium might explain the correlated functional status among segregating V segments, but an unknown experimental factor could not be ruled out. In a later analysis, HLA-associated TCR beta chains showed more clonal expansion and lower generation probabilities than non-associated chains that were equally common. The classifier was reported to diagnose cytomegalovirus status with high specificity and sensitivity in both the original and validation cohorts. Only TCR beta chains were sequenced in this cohort, and the absence of alpha or paired-chain data limited detectable features. A later analysis found that most CMV-associated TCR beta chains appeared HLA-restricted, with HLA associations seemingly driven largely by CMV exposure. In vitro tests confirmed that a few of the cytomegalovirus-associated TCR beta chains recognize cytomegalovirus antigens.

The library was prepared using the immunoSEQ multiplex PCR assay. For the multiplex PCR, a mixture combining 60 forward primers for TCR Vbeta segments and 13 reverse primers for TCR Jbeta segments was used. A multiplex PCR assay on genomic DNA amplified the CDR3 region of rearranged TCR beta genes. On the Illumina HiSeq System, the amplified TCR beta libraries were sequenced as 87-base-pair reads. The original pipeline was this. Across the 670 or so repertoires, a later analysis counted tens of millions of unique TCR beta chains, about 10 million of which were shared by at least two donors. Raw reads were error-corrected and collapsed into unique sequences by a nearest-neighbor algorithm in which closely related sequences were merged to remove PCR and sequencing errors. Alignment of CDR3 sequences to IMGT reference sequences was used to assign V, D and J gene segments. For a sequence to be retained, a match of at least six nucleotides was required to both a V gene segment and a J gene segment. A rearrangement counted as productive if the CDR3 had no stop codons and remained in frame with V and J, and every other rearrangement counted as non-productive. CDR3 was defined by IMGT convention, running from the second conserved V-encoded cysteine to the conserved J-encoded phenylalanine. In an earlier analysis of some 550 of the donors, sequences lacking an unambiguous match to a single V gene segment were excluded. An earlier analysis of a few hundred of the donors called V segments functional above 56.7% productive rearrangements and segregating when the between-donor standard deviation exceeded 5%. A statistical classification framework was developed to diagnose cytomegalovirus status using the catalog of TCR beta chain sequences. In a later analysis, V and J genes were assigned by comparing TCR nucleotide sequences against IMGT/GENE-DB human TR gene sequences. In a later analysis, CDR3 sequences and most-parsimonious VDJ recombination scenarios were assigned using the TCRdist pipeline. In a later analysis, each TCR beta chain was defined by its CDR3 amino acid sequence together with its V-gene family, and reads without a unique V-gene family were excluded. As a way to deal with suspected cross-contamination and a sequencing artifact, a later analysis dropped over 550 nucleotide sequences that were highly shared and had low generation probability. For each public chain, a later analysis derived a clonal expansion index from normalized ranks of inferred template counts within each repertoire. In a later analysis, generation probabilities were computed using a VDJ recombination model fitted to out-of-frame rearrangements, and the results were checked against IGoR. In a later analysis, TCR-TCR, TCR-HLA and TCR-CMV co-occurrence was scored with hypergeometric tests, and a repertoire-size bias correction was applied to TCR pairs. To estimate false discovery rates, a later analysis permuted the HLA or CMV assignments 20 times. In a later analysis, co-occurring TCRs were grouped using DBSCAN, and TCRdist sequence similarity was added for clustering within HLA-allele-positive subsets. Co-occurrence clustering excluded repertoires with fewer than 30,000 or more than 120,000 public chains, plus five with anomalous nucleotide sharing. TCRdb's version of the immuneACCESS table is confined to in-frame rearrangements and falls short of the full clone set. An unresolved V gene accounts for under half of the shortfall where checked; the remainder is of unknown origin. Clone size and the V and J calls come from that table; the DNA yielded D and trimming. The sample table shows about 160,000 clones, and 80% are seen once. Approximately 6.5% of the sample is held by the ten biggest clonotypes.

In total, 666 healthy bone marrow donors made up the cohort. All cohort members were sampled while nominally healthy, although unrecorded immune exposures were likely present. The donor was CMV seropositive and was included in the group of 250 to 350 seropositive cohort members. A peripheral blood sample was collected from each donor, and TCR beta sequencing was performed on peripheral blood mononuclear cells. Genomic DNA was extracted from the blood cell samples with the Qiagen DNeasy Blood Extraction Kit. This receptor was taken from a male donor in good health and CMV-seropositive. The chain joins TRBV6-1 to TRBJ1-2; 8 central bases correspond to TRBD1. The source material was PBMCs. The DNA sequence is as follows: TGTGCCAGCATGGGCAGGGGGCTAGGTGGCTACACCTTC. Translated, it gives CASMGRGLGGYTF.